One sample yielded the 11 T cell receptor beta chains listed below, sequenced in a study of control samples from healthy donors and cancer patients. TCRdb's copy holds only in-frame clones and misses some; the assay was immunoSEQ multiplex PCR. The sample lists 65,000 to 95,000 clones, around 87% seen once, with over 15% in the top ten. Sequencing was performed on blood. These TCRs come from a man aged 45-60 years in good health.

The rearrangement uses TRBV3-1 (or the pseudogene TRBV3-2) and TRBJ1-5; no firm D call. V was shortened by 3 bases and J by 5 bases, with 11 bases between the two germline ends. The germline V gene has CDR1 LGHDT and CDR2 YNNKEL (reference sequence). The CDR3 consists of 14 residues. The DNA of the CDR3 is TGTGCCAGCAGCCAGGCCCTAAAGCATCAGCCCCAGCATTTT. Amino acids: CASSQALKHQPQHF.

This chain joins TRBV2 and TRBJ1-2; no clear D. The CDR3 loop spans 13 amino acids. Trimming took 1 base from V and 8 from J, leaving 11 bases between them. Per the germline V gene, CDR1 is SNHLY and CDR2 is FYNNEI. In nucleotides, the CDR3 is TGTGCCAGCAGTGAAGTAAGGTTCCGGGGCTACACCTTC. Protein: CASSEVRFRGYTF.

This chain links TRBV11-2 with TRBJ1-2; the D is unclear. V was pared by 0 bases and J by 2 bases, with 10 bases between. Germline CDR1 SGHAT, CDR2 FQNNGV. The CDR3 length is 15 residues. The CDR3 loop reads CASSLDNSLNYGYTF. CDR3 nucleotide sequence: TGTGCCAGCAGCTTAGACAACAGCTTAAACTATGGCTACACCTTC.

This rearrangement joins TRBV5-8 to TRBJ2-5; D may correspond to TRBD1 or TRBD2 (5 bases each). Germline CDR1 reads SGHTS; CDR2 reads YDEGEE. V was pared by 3 bases and J by 1 base, with 16 bases between. The CDR3 is 16 amino acids. This chain's CDR3 is CASSWGRGRAQETQYF. DNA for the CDR3: TGTGCCAGCAGCTGGGGGAGAGGCCGAGCCCAAGAGACCCAGTACTTC.

The genes are TRBV9 and TRBJ2-3; 11 positions match TRBD2. The CDR3 consists of 16 residues. Looked up from germline, CDR1 is SGDLS and CDR2 is YYNGEE. The trim removed 4 bases at V and 2 bases at J, leaving 6 bases unmatched. CDR3 protein: CASSPGTSGYTDTQYF. In nucleotides, the CDR3 is TGTGCCAGCAGCCCCGGGACTAGCGGTTACACAGATACGCAGTATTTT. Full variable domain (rest looked up from reference TRBV9 and TRBJ2-3): DSGVTQTPKHLITATGQRVTLRCSPRSGDLSVYWYQQSLDQGLQFLIQYYNGEERAKGNILERFSAQQFPDLHSELNLSSLELGDSALYFCASSPGTSGYTDTQYFGPGTRLTVL.

The chain recombines TRBV10-1 with TRBJ2-5; D is uncertain. V lost 6 bases to trimming and J lost 1 base, with 9 bases between them. This CDR3 is built from 13 residues. Germline V CDR1 and CDR2: WNHNN, SYGVQD (reference sequence). Written as DNA, the CDR3 is TGCGCCAGCAGCCCACAGATCCAAGAGACCCAGTACTTC. Its translation: CASSPQIQETQYF.

CDR3: CASSPDRVGNTIYF. CDR3 nucleotide sequence: TGTGCCAGCTCACCAGACAGGGTTGGAAACACCATATATTTT. The V call is TRBV18, the J call TRBJ1-3; 7 positions agree with TRBD1. Germline assignment: CDR1 KGHSH and CDR2 LQKENI. J was trimmed by 3 bases and V by 2 bases; bases with no gene match: 1. This CDR3 contains 14 residues.

The chain carries TRBV6-5 and TRBJ2-7; 8 bases match TRBD2. Germline loops: CDR1 MNHEY, CDR2 SVGAGI. This CDR3 has 15 residues. Trimming took 7 bases from V and 2 from J; bases not matched to a gene: 10. The CDR3 sequence: CASTPGGAGTYEQYV. The CDR3 bases are TGTGCCAGCACCCCGGGGGGGGCCGGAACCTACGAGCAGTACGTC.

This chain connects TRBV9 to TRBJ1-6; the match to TRBD1 covers 9 bases. V shed 1 base and J 10 bases; nucleotides not matched to a gene: 9. The CDR3 loop spans 16 amino acids. Germline V lookup: CDR1 SGDLS, CDR2 YYNGEE. The CDR3 loop is CASSVNGQGWSSPLHF. DNA for the CDR3: TGTGCCAGCAGCGTAAACGGACAGGGGTGGTCCTCACCCCTCCACTTT. The complete variable domain, with remaining parts taken from reference TRBV9 and TRBJ1-6, reads DSGVTQTPKHLITATGQRVTLRCSPRSGDLSVYWYQQSLDQGLQFLIQYYNGEERAKGNILERFSAQQFPDLHSELNLSSLELGDSALYFCASSVNGQGWSSPLHFGNGTRLTVT.

The rearrangement joins TRBV27 to TRBJ1-4, with TRBD1 matching over 9 bases. The germline gives CDR1 MNHEY, CDR2 SMNVEV (reference sequence). The CDR3 covers 15 residues. V shed 4 bases and J 8 bases; nucleotides not matched to a gene: 8. In DNA, the CDR3 is TGTGCCAGCAGTTCCCGCGGGACAGGGCCCGAAAAACTGTTTTTT. It specifies CASSSRGTGPEKLFF.

The rearrangement links TRBV15 to TRBJ1-2, with 7 positions matching TRBD1. The CDR3 is 14 amino acids. The junction had 9 bases not matched to a gene; V was cut back by 0 bases and J by 11 bases. From germline, CDR1 is LNHNV and CDR2 YYDKDF (reference sequence). CDR3 sequence: CATSREETDRAYTF. The CDR3 region has the DNA TGTGCCACCAGCAGAGAAGAGACCGACAGGGCATACACCTTC.